Below are 7 T cell receptor beta chains sequenced from a single sample in a study of cytomegalovirus exposure and HLA in healthy donors. The study ran its PCR with 60 Vbeta and 13 Jbeta primers. TCRdb keeps only in-frame clones here, not all; method: immunoSEQ multiplex PCR. In the table there are around 150,000 clones, 50% to 75% of which are singletons. The specimen sequenced was PBMCs. The receptors come from a woman aged 60 to 75 in good health and CMV-seropositive.

The V and J genes are TRBV11-1 and TRBJ2-1; TRBD2 matches at 8 bases. V shed 3 bases, J shed 7 bases, and the junction held 8 bases outside the gene matches. The CDR3 covers 15 residues. CDR1 is SGHAT and CDR2 is FQDESV in the germline V gene (reference sequence). CDR3 sequence reads: CASSFAGTSINEQFF. The CDR3 DNA follows: TGTGCCAGCAGCTTCGCCGGGACTAGTATAAATGAGCAGTTCTTC.

There are a few counts of this clone. The rearrangement uses TRBV2 and TRBJ2-1, with 10 bases that match TRBD2. V was pared by 4 bases and J by 10 bases, with 13 bases of the junction left unmatched. Germline CDR1 is SNHLY and CDR2 is FYNNEI. The CDR3 length is 16 residues. The chain's CDR3 is CASSGPLQAGGPEQFF. In nucleotides, the CDR3 is TGTGCCAGCAGTGGCCCGCTCCAAGCGGGAGGGCCGGAGCAGTTCTTC.

This clone was detected once. The chain recombines TRBV5-1 with TRBJ2-1, with TRBD1 matching over 10 bases. This CDR3 region has 15 residues. CDR1 is SGHRS, CDR2 YFSETQ, per germline. V shed 0 bases, J shed 6 bases, and the junction held 3 bases outside the gene matches. Here the CDR3 reads CASSLEGQGRNEQFF. In DNA form, the CDR3 reads TGCGCCAGCAGCTTGGAGGGACAGGGGCGCAATGAGCAGTTCTTC.

This clone was picked up a small number of times. This chain joins TRBV27 and TRBJ2-3; D call uncertain. The germline V and J ends were trimmed by 3 bases and 4 bases, with 11 bases remaining between them. The CDR3 extends over 14 amino acids. Germline V gives CDR1 MNHEY, CDR2 SMNVEV (reference sequence). DNA for the CDR3: TGTGCCAGCAGTTTTTTGACTGGGTCAGATACGCAGTATTTT. The encoded protein is CASSFLTGSDTQYF.

The chain has TRBV4-3 and TRBJ2-2, with D perhaps TRBD1 (5 bases). This CDR3 spans 16 amino acids. The ends were cut back, 0 bases at V and 0 bases at J, with 8 bases in the middle. In germline, CDR1 is LGHNA, CDR2 YSLEER. In nucleotides, the CDR3 is TGCGCCAGCAGCCAAGAATCAGGGACGAACACCGGGGAGCTGTTTTTT. It yields the protein CASSQESGTNTGELFF.

V is TRBV18 and J is TRBJ1-1, with no clear D. This CDR3 spans 14 amino acids. V gave up 1 base and J gave up 5 bases, with 11 bases separating them. Per germline, CDR1 KGHSH and CDR2 LQKENI. The CDR3 DNA follows: TGTGCCAGCTCACCACGCGGGGTAGGGACTGAAGCTTTCTTT. Translated: CASSPRGVGTEAFF.

The genes are TRBV10-2 and TRBJ1-2, with TRBD1 matching 8 bases. This CDR3 contains 15 residues. With V trimmed by 2 bases and J by 1 base, 3 bases remained unmatched. Germline V gene data show CDR1 as WSHSY and CDR2 as SAAADI. This CDR3 is CASSETGGYNYGYTF. CDR3 nucleotide sequence: TGCGCCAGCAGTGAGACAGGGGGATATAACTATGGCTACACCTTC.